These 27 T cell receptor beta chains came from one sample sequenced in a study of molecular identifiers for immune sequencing clone quantification. Each CDR3 protein is one row after TCRdb ran MiXCR on the PCR reads. The sample lists about 320,000 distinct CDR3 sequences, roughly 24% seen once, with 0.65% to 0.75% in the top ten. Material: naive CD8+ T cells from blood, with Jurkat cell RNA spiked in. Subset described: FACS-sorted CD8+CD4-CCR7+CD45RA+ naive T cells. These receptors were taken from a human donor in good health. Some libraries in this study had Jurkat cell RNA spiked in.

The V and J genes are TRBV7-2 and TRBJ2-5; D possibly matches TRBD1 or TRBD2 (7 bases each). Germline V CDR1 and CDR2: SGHTA, FQGNSA. Trimming took off 5 bases at V and 3 bases at J, with 19 bases between the two ends. The CDR3 runs to 16 residues. The CDR3: CASSIWVGGGEETQYF. Here the CDR3 DNA reads TGTGCCAGCAGCATCTGGGTGGGAGGGGGCGAAGAGACCCAGTACTTC.

This clonotype was recorded at least ten times. The rearrangement links TRBV14 to TRBJ1-6; unclear D gene. Germline V gives CDR1 SGHDN, CDR2 FVKESK. This CDR3 comprises 15 residues. V was pared by 1 base and J by 0 bases, with 4 bases between. In DNA form, the CDR3 reads TGTGCCAGCAGCCAAGCAGGCTCCTATAATTCACCCCTCCACTTT. Translated: CASSQAGSYNSPLHF.

This clonotype has only a few counts. The chain has TRBV6-2 or TRBV6-3 and TRBJ1-1; D is undetermined. Germline lookup yields CDR1 MNHEY and CDR2 SVGEGT. V was cut by 5 bases and J by 6 bases, with 10 bases left in between. The CDR3 has 12 amino acids. CDR3 sequence reads: CASSPRHSEAFF. CDR3 DNA sequence: TGTGCCAGCAGTCCACGGCATTCTGAAGCTTTCTTT.

This clonotype was counted between two and nine times. A read error may account for a junction end that differs from germline. DNA of the CDR3: TGTGCCGGCAGCTTAGGAGCGAAAGGACACTCTGGAAACACCATATATTTT. Amino acids: CAGSLGAKGHSGNTIYF. This sequence joins TRBV7-6 and TRBJ1-3; tentatively, D is TRBD1 (5 bases). CDR1 and CDR2 from the germline V gene are SGHVS and FNYEAQ. This CDR3 is built from 17 residues.

This clonotype was counted many times. The rearrangement joins TRBV6-2 or TRBV6-3 to TRBJ2-3; D gene uncertain. CDR1 and CDR2 from the germline V gene are MNHEY and SVGEGT. Trimming took 5 bases from V and 2 from J, leaving 17 bases between them. CDR3 size: 16 residues. CDR3 loop: CASSDLGPPATDTQYF. CDR3 bases: TGTGCCAGCAGTGACTTGGGCCCACCTGCCACAGATACGCAGTATTTT.

To note about this clonotype: This may be a read error: a much more frequent sequence differs by one nucleotide. V usage is TRBV12-3 or TRBV12-4 and J usage is TRBJ1-1; a possible D gene is TRBD1 (6 bases). There are 14 residues in the CDR3. This CDR3 reads CDSSLTDRYTEAFF. DNA for the CDR3: TGTGACAGCAGTCTCACAGACAGGTACACTGAAGCTTTCTTT.

This clonotype was found a few times. The V and J genes are TRBV24-1 and TRBJ2-3; tentatively, D is TRBD2 (6 bases). The germline V gene has CDR1 KGHDR and CDR2 SFDVKD. The ends were cut back, 9 bases at V and 3 bases at J, with 12 bases in the middle. The CDR3 is 13 amino acids. The CDR3 DNA reads as TGTGCCACCGCTACTAGCAGAACAGATACGCAGTATTTT. It translates to CATATSRTDTQYF.

This clonotype was counted a few times. The genes are TRBV30 and TRBJ1-6; tentative D call: TRBD1 (5 bases). V lost 0 bases and J 9 bases, leaving 18 bases between the germline ends. CDR1 GTSNPN and CDR2 SVGIG come from the germline V gene (reference sequence). The CDR3 is made up of 16 amino acids. CDR3 DNA sequence: TGTGCCTGGAGTGTCGCTCAGTCGGGACTTATTTCACCCCTCCACTTT. Amino acids: CAWSVAQSGLISPLHF.

This chain links TRBV20-1 with TRBJ1-2; D not resolved. Trimming shortened V by 5 bases and J by 1 base, and 26 bases separated the two germline ends. Germline CDR1 reads DFQATT; CDR2 reads SNEGSKA (reference sequence). The CDR3 is 18 amino acids. CDR3 residues: CSARAPRQDPIFNYGYTF. The CDR3 DNA follows: TGCAGTGCTCGAGCTCCCCGACAAGACCCAATCTTTAACTATGGCTACACCTTC.

This clonotype was counted many times. The chain has TRBV4-1 and TRBJ2-7, with D possibly TRBD1 on 5 matching bases. Germline V gene data show CDR1 as MGHRA and CDR2 as YSYEKL. V dropped 0 bases and J dropped 3 bases, with 18 bases sitting between them. The CDR3 is 17 amino acids. CDR3 residues: CASSQDRPGLIVYEQYF. CDR3 nucleotides: TGCGCCAGCAGCCAAGATCGGCCAGGGTTAATAGTCTACGAGCAGTACTTC.

The J gene is TRBJ2-7, the V gene TRBV6-2 or TRBV6-3; tentative D call: TRBD2 (5 bases). Trimming removed 10 bases at V and 0 bases at J, with 25 bases between. Germline CDR1 and CDR2: MNHEY and SVGEGT. This CDR3 contains 17 residues. CDR3 protein: CANPLQRRGRISYEQYF. CDR3 in DNA: TGTGCCAACCCCCTACAGCGACGAGGGCGGATCTCCTACGAGCAGTACTTC.

Details on this clonotype: This may stem from a read error, because a much larger clone lies one nucleotide away. J is TRBJ1-1 and V is TRBV29-1; D possibly corresponds to TRBD1 (6 bases). Germline CDR1 reads SQVTM; CDR2 reads ANQGSEA. There are 14 residues in the CDR3. Trimming removed 3 bases at V and 4 bases at J, with 15 bases between. The CDR3 region has the DNA TGCAGCGTTGAGGGGGGCGCGGGAAGCACTGAAGCTTTCTTT. Protein sequence: CSVEGGAGSTEAFF.

The chain has TRBV12-3 or TRBV12-4 and TRBJ2-5; TRBD2 aligns across 11 bases. V was clipped by 6 bases and J by 1 base; unmatched bases: 4. CDR3 length: 15 residues. The CDR3 DNA reads TGTGCCAGCAGGGGACTAGCGGAGCCCCAAGAGACCCAGTACTTC. Its translation: CASRGLAEPQETQYF.

V and J are TRBV7-6 and TRBJ1-5, with 7 bases that match TRBD1. This CDR3 contains 17 residues. Germline CDR1 reads SGHVS; CDR2 reads FNYEAQ. Losses at the gene ends were 5 bases for V and 3 bases for J; bases not matched to a gene: 13. The CDR3 DNA reads TGTGCCAGCAGCACCGAAGGGGGCAGGAGTTACAATCAGCCCCAGCATTTT. This sequence encodes CASSTEGGRSYNQPQHF.

V gene TRBV7-2 combines with J gene TRBJ2-5; 9 bases map to TRBD1. The length of the CDR3 is 17 residues. V shed 8 bases and J 2 bases; nucleotides not matched to a gene: 15. Germline values: CDR1 SGHTA, CDR2 FQGNSA. CDR3 in amino acids: CASGSPPTGGGQETQYF. In nucleotides, the CDR3 is TGTGCCAGCGGCTCACCCCCCACAGGGGGCGGGCAAGAGACCCAGTACTTC.

The CDR3 spells CASSEGQSGLYEQYF. CDR3 in DNA: TGTGCCAGCAGCGAGGGACAGTCGGGCCTCTACGAGCAGTACTTC. The chain joins TRBV9 to TRBJ2-7, with 7 nucleotides matching TRBD1. V was clipped by 3 bases and J by 3 bases; unmatched bases: 9. Per the germline V gene, CDR1 is SGDLS and CDR2 is YYNGEE. This CDR3 spans 15 amino acids. The full variable domain, its missing parts supplied by reference TRBV9 and TRBJ2-7, is DSGVTQTPKHLITATGQRVTLRCSPRSGDLSVYWYQQSLDQGLQFLIQYYNGEERAKGNILERFSAQQFPDLHSELNLSSLELGDSALYFCASSEGQSGLYEQYFGPGTRLTVT.

The chain joins TRBV20-1 to TRBJ2-3; tentatively, D is TRBD1 (5 bases). Germline loops: CDR1 DFQATT, CDR2 SNEGSKA (reference sequence). V dropped 5 bases and J dropped 4 bases, with 16 bases sitting between them. The CDR3 contains 14 residues. CDR3: CSAQTESGPDTQYF. Here the CDR3 DNA reads TGCAGTGCTCAGACAGAATCTGGCCCAGATACGCAGTATTTT.

The J gene is TRBJ2-3, the V gene TRBV23-1; 7 nucleotides align to TRBD2. TRBV23-1 qualifies as an ORF whose function is uncertain. This CDR3 has 20 amino acids. With 2 bases clipped from V and 2 bases from J, the junction kept 19 bases outside the gene matches. The CDR3 is CASSQQMGTGDYSFTDTQYF. CDR3 bases: TGCGCCAGCAGTCAACAAATGGGGACTGGGGACTATAGCTTCACAGATACGCAGTATTTT.

Turning to this clonotype: A single base separates this from a much larger clone, so it may be a read error. This chain joins TRBV7-3 and TRBJ2-7; 7 positions match TRBD1. Germline CDR1 reads SGHTA; CDR2 reads FQGTGA. The CDR3 runs 14 residues. The CDR3 here is CASSLDGTEYEQCF. The DNA for the CDR3 is TGTGCCAGCAGCTTAGACGGGACAGAGTACGAGCAGTGCTTC.

The rearrangement joins TRBV29-1 to TRBJ2-3; TRBD2 aligns across 10 bases. Germline CDR1 reads SQVTM; CDR2 reads ANQGSEA. The CDR3 has 15 residues. Trimming removed 6 bases from V and 0 bases from J; junction bases left unmatched: 6. CDR3 in amino acids: CSVLSGGDSTDTQYF. DNA of the CDR3: TGCAGCGTCTTAAGCGGGGGGGATAGCACAGATACGCAGTATTTT.

This clonotype has ten or more counts. The CDR3 DNA reads TGTGCCAGCAGTCCCTACGGCGGTAGCTACGAGCAGTACTTC. It is translated as CASSPYGGSYEQYF. The gene calls are TRBV7-2 and TRBJ2-7; D remains unclear. The length of the CDR3 is 14 residues. V lost 6 bases to trimming and J lost 3 bases, with 15 bases between them. Germline values: CDR1 SGHTA, CDR2 FQGNSA.

The genes are TRBV9 and TRBJ2-3; 11 bases line up with TRBD2. V lost 0 bases and J lost 0; bases outside the gene matches: 6. This CDR3 contains 18 residues. Germline V gives CDR1 SGDLS, CDR2 YYNGEE. CDR3: CASSVVPSGGTSTDTQYF. CDR3 DNA sequence: TGTGCCAGCAGCGTAGTCCCTAGCGGGGGGACGAGCACAGATACGCAGTATTTT.

This clonotype was found many times. J is TRBJ1-5 and V is TRBV4-3; 8 positions match TRBD1. The germline V gene encodes CDR1 LGHNA and CDR2 YSLEER. The CDR3 is 15 residues long. V lost 3 bases and J lost 6; bases outside the gene matches: 7. CDR3 sequence (DNA): TGCGCCAGCAGCCAGGAAGTCGACAGGGGTCAGCCCCAGCATTTT. This encodes CASSQEVDRGQPQHF.

This clonotype appeared many times. At one boundary the junction diverges from the germline segment, which might be a read error. The J gene is TRBJ1-1, the V gene TRBV12-3 or TRBV12-4, with TRBD1 matching over 7 bases. The CDR3 is made up of 15 amino acids. The CDR3 sequence: CASSSFGRGNAEAFF. The CDR3 DNA reads TGTGCCAGCAGTTCCTTCGGCAGGGGGAACGCTGAAGCTTTCTTT.

This clonotype has only a few counts. The rearrangement links TRBV7-9 to TRBJ2-3; 7 bases are a match to TRBD1. Per germline, CDR1 SEHNR and CDR2 FQNEAQ (reference sequence). CDR3 length: 16 amino acids. V gave up 5 bases and J gave up 2 bases; unmatched junction bases: 10. The CDR3 loop is CASSPSPGQSTDTQYF. The DNA for the CDR3 is TGTGCCAGCAGCCCCTCGCCGGGACAGTCCACAGATACGCAGTATTTT.

The V gene is TRBV3-1, the J gene TRBJ2-4; D is possibly TRBD2 (5 bases). This CDR3 has 18 amino acids. Trimming cost V 1 base and J 0 bases, with 16 bases left between them. Germline-derived CDR1 and CDR2 are LGHDT and YNNKEL (reference sequence). The CDR3 DNA reads as TGTGCCAGCAGCCAAGCTTTTTTCCCAGGACTAGCCAAAAACATTCAGTACTTC. Amino acid sequence: CASSQAFFPGLAKNIQYF.

Ten or more counts support this clonotype. V and J are TRBV7-9 and TRBJ2-3; 11 nucleotides line up with TRBD1. The CDR3 runs 16 residues. Germline CDR1 and CDR2: SEHNR and FQNEAQ (reference sequence). V was clipped by 5 bases and J by 7 bases; unmatched bases: 11. The chain's CDR3 is CASSPRTGGPIYTQYF. CDR3 coding DNA: TGTGCCAGCAGCCCCCGGACAGGGGGCCCCATTTATACGCAGTATTTT.